The entry that follows covers one T cell receptor beta chain sequence. Its antigen is as yet unknown. Sequenced by immunoSEQ multiplex PCR; TCRdb stores in-frame clones only, minus some. This table has about 300,000 clones, roughly four fifths appearing once. The entry originates in a study of cytotoxic CD8 clonotypes in ibrutinib-treated CLL. Study results and limitations: There were few public clonotypes, and on treatment they contracted or stayed stable. Clonality climbed at ibrutinib response, then dropped toward baseline at progression.

V lost 3 bases and J 2 bases, leaving 13 bases between the germline ends. Germline V gene lookup returns CDR1 SGHRS and CDR2 YFSETQ. The length of the CDR3 is 15 residues. The TCR was taken from a human donor with chronic lymphocytic leukemia. The sample was PBMCs, taken at disease progression, from a patient treated with ibrutinib. The chain recombines TRBV5-1 with TRBJ2-3; D is possibly TRBD1 (5 bases). CDR3 protein: CASSWATETTDTQYF. The CDR3 DNA reads as TGCGCCAGCAGCTGGGCGACAGAGACCACAGATACGCAGTATTTT.